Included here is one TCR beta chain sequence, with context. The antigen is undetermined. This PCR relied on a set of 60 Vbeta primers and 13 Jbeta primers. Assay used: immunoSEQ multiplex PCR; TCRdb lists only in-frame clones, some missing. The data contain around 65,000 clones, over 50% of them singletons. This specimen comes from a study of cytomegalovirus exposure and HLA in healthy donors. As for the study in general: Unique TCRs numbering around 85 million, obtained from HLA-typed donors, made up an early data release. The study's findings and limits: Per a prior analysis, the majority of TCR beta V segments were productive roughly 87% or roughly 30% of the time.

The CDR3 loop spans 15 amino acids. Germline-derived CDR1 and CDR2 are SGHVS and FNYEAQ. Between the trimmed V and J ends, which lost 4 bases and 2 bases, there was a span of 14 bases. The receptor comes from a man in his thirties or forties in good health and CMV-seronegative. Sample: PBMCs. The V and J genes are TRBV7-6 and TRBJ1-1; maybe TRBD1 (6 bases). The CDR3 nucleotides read TGTGCCAGCAGCTCGGACAGCAGAGTAAACACTGAAGCTTTCTTT. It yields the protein CASSSDSRVNTEAFF.